This T cell receptor beta chain was captured by sequencing in a study of shared clonotypes between healthy human individuals. Findings of the study overall: The sampled material consisted only of blood, and tissue repertoires are likely to differ.

The authors ran the assay at deep level. The data were produced by immunoSEQ multiplex PCR, yet TCRdb's version contains in-frame clones alone and is incomplete. The table shows about 1.5 million clones, with 98% occurring only once. Researchers partitioned CD4+ cells into CD45RA+ naive and CD45RA-negative memory subsets. Trimming cost V 2 bases and J 5 bases; bases outside gene matches: 7. The CDR3 loop spans 15 amino acids. Germline-derived CDR1 and CDR2 are SGHRS and YFSETQ. In regard to this clone: Its target is unknown.

The source material was naive CD4+ T cells sorted from blood. The subset denotes: CD45RA+ positively selected. The chain combines TRBV5-1 with TRBJ2-7, with 10 positions matching TRBD1. This receptor was taken from a man younger than 40 in good health. The CDR3 is CASSLGDRGTHEQYF. The DNA of the CDR3 is TGCGCCAGCAGCTTAGGGGACAGGGGAACCCACGAGCAGTACTTC.